The 25 T cell receptor beta chains below were found in one sample sequenced in a study of cytomegalovirus exposure and HLA in healthy donors. The PCR contained 60 Vbeta and 13 Jbeta primers. Libraries were prepared by immunoSEQ multiplex PCR; TCRdb keeps only in-frame clonotypes and omits some of them. Its clone listing holds 55,000 to 85,000 clones. Sequenced material: PBMCs. The receptor source for this set is a female donor in good health and CMV-seropositive.

The CDR3 DNA reads TGTGCCAGCAAATCAGAATGGGCTCCCGGGGTCACCGGGGAGCTGTTTTTT. It translates to CASKSEWAPGVTGELFF. This chain links TRBV28 with TRBJ2-2, with a possible D match to TRBD2 (5 bases). This CDR3 is built from 17 residues. Trimming removed 7 bases at V and 4 bases at J, with 22 bases between. The germline CDR1 and CDR2 sequences are MDHEN and SYDVKM.

The chain combines TRBV28 with TRBJ2-7, with D possibly being TRBD2 (6 bases). The CDR3 length is 14 residues. Looked up from germline, CDR1 is MDHEN and CDR2 is SYDVKM. V was pared by 6 bases and J by 2 bases, with 14 bases between. The CDR3 DNA reads TGTGCCAGCAGCCTACGGGAGCCCACCTACGAGCAGTACTTC. It codes for CASSLREPTYEQYF.

The rearrangement links TRBV6-5 to TRBJ1-1; TRBD1 is a possible D gene (6 bases). Between the trimmed V and J ends, which lost 7 bases and 0 bases, there was a span of 15 bases. This CDR3 is built from 15 residues. Looked up from germline, CDR1 is MNHEY and CDR2 is SVGAGI. CDR3 nucleotide sequence: TGTGCCAGCACACAGGGTGGGGCTATGAACACTGAAGCTTTCTTT. This gives the protein CASTQGGAMNTEAFF.

This chain links TRBV11-2 with TRBJ1-1; the D gene is possibly TRBD1 (6 bases). CDR1 is SGHAT and CDR2 is FQNNGV in the germline V gene. Trimming took off 1 base at V and 0 bases at J, with 12 bases between the two ends. The CDR3 runs 16 residues. CDR3 loop: CASSLAGHRMNTEAFF. The CDR3 DNA follows: TGTGCCAGCAGCTTAGCGGGACACCGTATGAACACTGAAGCTTTCTTT.

J is TRBJ2-3 and V is TRBV5-1, with a possible D match to TRBD1 (6 bases). The CDR3 has 14 amino acids. The V gene's germline CDR1 is SGHRS and CDR2 YFSETQ. V lost 5 bases and J 0 bases, leaving 10 bases between the germline ends. This CDR3 reads CASSKGDSTDTQYF. The CDR3 DNA sequence: TGCGCCAGCAGTAAGGGGGATAGCACAGATACGCAGTATTTT.

The V and J genes are TRBV18 and TRBJ1-2, with TRBD1 identical over 8 bases. The length of the CDR3 is 13 residues. J gave up 8 bases and V 5 bases, and 7 bases lay outside the gene matches. Germline V CDR1 and CDR2: KGHSH, LQKENI. This CDR3 reads CASSSPTGDGYTF. CDR3 DNA: TGTGCCAGCTCATCCCCGACAGGGGACGGCTACACCTTC.

The chain combines TRBV5-6 with TRBJ1-1, with 9 nucleotides matching TRBD1. The CDR3 covers 14 residues. V lost 5 bases, J lost 3 bases, and 5 bases stayed unmatched. Looked up from germline, CDR1 is SGHDT and CDR2 is YYEEEE. CDR3 nucleotide sequence: TGTGCCAGCAGGATGACAGGGGGATACACTGAAGCTTTCTTT. As protein: CASRMTGGYTEAFF. Combining the CDR3 with reference TRBV5-6 and TRBJ1-1 gives the whole variable domain DAGVTQSPTHLIKTRGQQVTLRCSPKSGHDTVSWYQQALGQGPQFIFQYYEEEERQRGNFPDRFSGHQFPNYSSELNVNALLLGDSALYLCASRMTGGYTEAFFGQGTRLTVV.

J is TRBJ1-5 and V is TRBV6-1; D perhaps matches TRBD1 (6 bases). V gave up 2 bases and J gave up 6 bases, with 8 bases separating them. This CDR3 spans 13 amino acids. Germline V gene lookup returns CDR1 MNHNS and CDR2 SASEGT. The CDR3 loop reads CASSENRAQPQHF. DNA for the CDR3: TGTGCCAGCAGTGAAAACAGGGCTCAGCCCCAGCATTTT.

The chain combines TRBV7-9 with TRBJ2-3; TRBD2 matches 7 bases. CDR3 length: 15 amino acids. Germline CDR1 and CDR2: SEHNR and FQNEAQ (reference sequence). The trim removed 8 bases at V and 5 bases at J, leaving 13 bases unmatched. Written as DNA, the CDR3 is TGTGCCAGCGGCGAATCAAGCGGGACGATAGATACGCAGTATTTT. Its translation: CASGESSGTIDTQYF.

The rearrangement links TRBV18 to TRBJ2-7, with TRBD1 matching 8 bases. Germline V gene sequence: CDR1 KGHSH, CDR2 LQKENI. Trimming cost V 5 bases and J 4 bases; bases outside gene matches: 10. This CDR3 is 15 amino acids long. CDR3 sequence: CASSSDRGNAYEQYF. DNA for the CDR3: TGTGCCAGCTCAAGTGACAGGGGTAATGCGTACGAGCAGTACTTC.

The chain uses TRBV20-1 and TRBJ1-2, with D unclear. The CDR3 covers 11 residues. V gave up 6 bases and J gave up 6 bases, with 11 bases separating them. Per the germline V gene, CDR1 is DFQATT and CDR2 is SNEGSKA (reference sequence). The CDR3 region has the DNA TGCAGTGCCTTCTTCCAGAATGGCTACACCTTC. Its translation is CSAFFQNGYTF.

CDR3 bases: TGTGCCAGCAGCGTAGACCGGGACAGCCATAATTCACCCCTCCACTTT. Its protein product is CASSVDRDSHNSPLHF. This rearrangement joins TRBV9 to TRBJ1-6; 7 bases are a match to TRBD1. After removal of 0 bases from V and 5 bases from J, the junction contained 5 bases not matched to a gene. Germline V gives CDR1 SGDLS, CDR2 YYNGEE. The CDR3 consists of 16 residues. Variable domain in full (rest from reference TRBV9 and TRBJ1-6): DSGVTQTPKHLITATGQRVTLRCSPRSGDLSVYWYQQSLDQGLQFLIQYYNGEERAKGNILERFSAQQFPDLHSELNLSSLELGDSALYFCASSVDRDSHNSPLHFGNGTRLTVT.

The CDR3 spells CASSHGQIRSYEQYF. The CDR3 DNA sequence: TGTGCCAGCAGCCATGGACAGATTCGCTCCTACGAGCAGTACTTC. This chain links TRBV11-2 with TRBJ2-7, with a tentative D call TRBD1 (6 bases). CDR1 and CDR2 (germline): SGHAT, FQNNGV. This CDR3 comprises 15 residues. Trimming took off 5 bases at V and 0 bases at J, with 14 bases between the two ends.

The genes are TRBV29-1 and TRBJ1-1, with 9 bases fitting TRBD1. Losses at the gene ends were 6 bases for V and 6 bases for J; bases not matched to a gene: 8. The CDR3 runs 13 residues. Looked up from germline, CDR1 is SQVTM and CDR2 is ANQGSEA. This CDR3 reads CSVGQGPGAEAFF. The CDR3 nucleotides read TGCAGCGTGGGACAGGGCCCGGGGGCTGAAGCTTTCTTT.

The V gene is TRBV6-5, the J gene TRBJ2-5; TRBD2 is a possible D gene (5 bases). Between the trimmed V and J ends, which lost 7 bases and 5 bases, there was a span of 17 bases. CDR3 size: 14 residues. The germline CDR1 and CDR2 sequences are MNHEY and SVGAGI. The CDR3 DNA reads as TGTGCCAGCATGAGTGAGGGAACCAGGGAGACCCAGTACTTC. Amino acid sequence: CASMSEGTRETQYF.

This rearrangement joins TRBV19 to TRBJ2-1; 11 nucleotides agree with TRBD2. This CDR3 comprises 15 residues. V trimming: 3 bases; J trimming: 3 bases; junction bases outside the gene matches: 1. From germline, CDR1 is LNHDA and CDR2 SQIVND (reference sequence). CDR3 amino acids: CASSMTSGDYNEQFF. DNA for the CDR3: TGTGCCAGTAGTATGACTAGCGGGGACTACAATGAGCAGTTCTTC.

The chain recombines TRBV11-2 with TRBJ1-5; a possible D gene is TRBD1 (6 bases). The length of the CDR3 is 15 residues. V was cut by 2 bases and J by 2 bases, with 10 bases left in between. Germline assignment: CDR1 SGHAT and CDR2 FQNNGV. CDR3 protein: CASSLQDSRNQPQHF. CDR3 sequence (DNA): TGTGCCAGCAGCTTACAGGACAGTCGCAATCAGCCCCAGCATTTT.

The chain recombines TRBV4-3 with TRBJ2-7, with 7 positions matching TRBD1. Germline lookup yields CDR1 LGHNA and CDR2 YSLEER. The V and J ends lost 0 bases and 2 bases, in that order; junction bases with no gene match: 7. CDR3 length: 16 amino acids. CDR3 DNA: TGCGCCAGCAGCCAAGATACGACAGGGAGAACCTACGAGCAGTACTTC. It encodes CASSQDTTGRTYEQYF.

V and J are TRBV5-1 and TRBJ2-1; 9 bases are a match to TRBD2. This CDR3 has 16 residues. Germline CDR1 is SGHRS and CDR2 is YFSETQ. Trimming took 1 base from V and 1 from J; bases not matched to a gene: 3. CDR3 loop: CASSLLAGASYNEQFF. In DNA form, the CDR3 reads TGCGCCAGCAGCTTGTTAGCGGGAGCTTCCTACAATGAGCAGTTCTTC.

The chain couples TRBV7-2 to TRBJ2-3; perhaps TRBD2 as D (5 bases). Trimming shortened V by 8 bases and J by 5 bases, and 14 bases separated the two germline ends. The CDR3 has 13 amino acids. CDR1 SGHTA and CDR2 FQGNSA come from the germline V gene. In nucleotides, the CDR3 is TGTGCCAGCGACCGGACTGGGATAGATACGCAGTATTTT. As protein: CASDRTGIDTQYF.

V is TRBV4-1 and J is TRBJ2-7; 12 bases are a match to TRBD2. V trimming: 2 bases; J trimming: 4 bases; junction bases outside the gene matches: 6. CDR1 MGHRA and CDR2 YSYEKL come from the germline V gene. This CDR3 is built from 16 residues. The CDR3 nucleotides are TGCGCCAGCAGCCAACTTACTAGCGGGAGGAAATACGAGCAGTACTTC. Its protein is CASSQLTSGRKYEQYF.

The chain has TRBV7-2 and TRBJ2-1; TRBD2 matches 14 bases. V lost 5 bases to trimming and J lost 6 bases; unmatched junction nucleotides: 3. This CDR3 has 15 residues. Germline V lookup: CDR1 SGHTA, CDR2 FQGNSA. The CDR3 DNA sequence: TGTGCCAGCAGCCCGACTAGCGGGAGGGGCAATGAGCAGTTCTTC. Translating it yields CASSPTSGRGNEQFF.

The rearrangement uses TRBV29-1 and TRBJ2-5; TRBD1 matches 8 bases. J gave up 7 bases and V 1 base, and 8 bases lay outside the gene matches. This CDR3 region has 14 residues. Germline values: CDR1 SQVTM, CDR2 ANQGSEA. CDR3 sequence (DNA): TGCAGCGTTGAAGGGACAGGGTCAAGAAGGACCCAGTACTTC. Residues: CSVEGTGSRRTQYF.

The rearrangement joins TRBV28 to TRBJ1-5; D possibly corresponds to TRBD1 (5 bases). V was cut by 8 bases and J by 9 bases, with 23 bases left in between. Germline CDR1 and CDR2: MDHEN and SYDVKM. This CDR3 comprises 15 residues. The CDR3 nucleotides are TGTGCCAGCCTTACCACAGGTTGGGGCCCGGGGCCCCAGCATTTT. This translates into CASLTTGWGPGPQHF.

The CDR3 loop is CASSQGSSGNQPQHF. The CDR3 DNA is TGCGCCAGCAGCCAAGGCTCTAGTGGCAATCAGCCCCAGCATTTT. V gene TRBV4-1 combines with J gene TRBJ1-5; D is unresolved. CDR3 length: 15 amino acids. CDR1 and CDR2 (germline): MGHRA, YSYEKL. The germline V and J ends were trimmed by 1 base and 2 bases, with 9 bases remaining between them.